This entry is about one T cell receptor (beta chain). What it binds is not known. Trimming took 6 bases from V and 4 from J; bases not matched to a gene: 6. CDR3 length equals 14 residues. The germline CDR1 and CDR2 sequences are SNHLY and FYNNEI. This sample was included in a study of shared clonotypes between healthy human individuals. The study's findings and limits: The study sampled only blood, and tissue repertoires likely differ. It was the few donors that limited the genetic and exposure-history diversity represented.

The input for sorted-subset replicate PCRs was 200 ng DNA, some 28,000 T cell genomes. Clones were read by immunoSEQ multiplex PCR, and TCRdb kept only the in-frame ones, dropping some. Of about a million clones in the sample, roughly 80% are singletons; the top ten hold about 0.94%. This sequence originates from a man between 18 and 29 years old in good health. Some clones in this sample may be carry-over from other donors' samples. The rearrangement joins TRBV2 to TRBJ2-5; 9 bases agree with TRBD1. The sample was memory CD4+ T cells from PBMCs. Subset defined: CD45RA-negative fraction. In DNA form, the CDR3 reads TGTGCCAGCAGCCTGGACAGGGGAGCAGAGACCCAGTACTTC. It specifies CASSLDRGAETQYF.